The clone carrying this TCR beta chain was detected ten times or more. The entry originates in a study of low-dose radiotherapy and immunotherapy resistance in tumors. Across the whole study: It was 1 Gy per fraction every two weeks that Cohort 2 received, adding up to 13 Gy over 26 weeks. Every day for four cycles from cycle 1 day 1, patients took 300 mg of oral aspirin.

This CDR3 spans 15 amino acids. CDR1 is MDHEN and CDR2 is SYDVKM in the germline V gene. V lost 2 bases to trimming and J lost 2 bases; unmatched junction nucleotides: 6. Time point described: after trial treatment. Treatment reported: LDRT plus nivolumab, ipilimumab, low-dose cyclophosphamide and aspirin (RACIN trial). Donors received a regimen that comprised nivolumab, ipilimumab, aspirin, low-dose cyclophosphamide and low-dose radiotherapy. Patients qualified if they had advanced solid tumors that lacked tumor-infiltrating lymphocytes. Primers targeting TRAV and TRBV primed first-strand cDNA, covering alpha and beta chains. Both a constant-region primer and a V-primer adapter served to amplify TCRs across roughly 22 PCR cycles. TCRdb re-analysed the reads in MiXCR, keeping a single row per CDR3 protein. Among about 84,000 distinct CDR3 sequences listed, less than 20% were seen once.

The chain links TRBV28 to TRBJ2-7; 7 bases align to TRBD1. Specimen: PBMCs, collected after low-dose radiotherapy plus immunotherapy. This TCR was recovered from a male donor with prostate cancer. The CDR3 sequence is CASSLADRTTYEQYF. The CDR3 nucleotides are TGTGCCAGCAGTTTAGCGGACAGGACCACCTACGAGCAGTACTTC.